This entry lists 8 T cell receptor beta chains sequenced from one sample in a study of T cell repertoires in cytomegalovirus infection. TCRdb reanalysed the reads using MiXCR and keeps one entry per CDR3 protein. Of over 300,000 distinct CDR3 sequences detected, around a tenth appear once; the ten largest clones hold 4.3%. Sequencing used PBMCs. Receptors originate from a human donor in good health (CMV status not recorded). Some clones in this sample may be carry-over from other donors' samples.

This clonotype has at least ten counts. The chain employs TRBV4-3 and TRBJ1-2; 7 positions agree with TRBD1. The length of the CDR3 is 14 residues. Germline lookup yields CDR1 LGHNA and CDR2 YSLEER. J gave up 2 bases and V 0 bases, and 0 bases lay outside the gene matches. CDR3 sequence reads: CASSQDRGNYGYTF. The CDR3 nucleotides are TGCGCCAGCAGCCAAGACAGGGGGAACTATGGCTACACCTTC.

The chain carries TRBV4-1 and TRBJ2-1; 9 bases agree with TRBD2. The CDR3 is 17 amino acids. V dropped 3 bases and J dropped 7; count of bases not matched to a gene: 13. Germline CDR1 reads MGHRA; CDR2 reads YSYEKL. CDR3 sequence: CASSQTFGAGGPNEQFF. CDR3 DNA sequence: TGCGCCAGCAGCCAGACCTTCGGGGCGGGGGGGCCAAATGAGCAGTTCTTC.

This clonotype was observed at least ten times. This chain uses TRBV6-6 with TRBJ2-6, with 8 bases identical to TRBD1. The CDR3 loop spans 16 amino acids. Germline CDR1 and CDR2: MNHNY and SVGAGI (reference sequence). V lost 6 bases to trimming and J lost 1 base; unmatched junction nucleotides: 5. The CDR3 region has the DNA TGTGCCAGCAGAGGACAGGGTAGATCTGGGGCCAACGTCCTGACTTTC. It specifies CASRGQGRSGANVLTF.

This clonotype has at least ten counts. The CDR3 spells CASGVEGEQPQHF. The CDR3 region has the DNA TGTGCCAGCGGGGTAGAAGGCGAACAGCCCCAGCATTTT. The rearrangement links TRBV28 to TRBJ1-5, with D hard to call. This CDR3 has 13 residues. V was trimmed by 8 bases and J by 7 bases, leaving 15 bases between them. In germline, CDR1 is MDHEN, CDR2 SYDVKM.

This sequence joins TRBV19 and TRBJ1-2, with a weak D call TRBD1 (5 bases). Trimming cost V 4 bases and J 6 bases, with 12 bases left between them. The V gene's germline CDR1 is LNHDA and CDR2 SQIVND (reference sequence). This CDR3 has 13 residues. The chain's CDR3 is CASSTQGKDGYTF. CDR3 DNA: TGTGCCAGTAGTACCCAGGGAAAGGATGGCTACACCTTC.

This clonotype was counted at least ten times. This sequence joins TRBV4-3 and TRBJ2-3; either TRBD1 or TRBD2 may fit D (6 bases each). This CDR3 has 14 residues. Germline V gene lookup returns CDR1 LGHNA and CDR2 YSLEER. V lost 1 base and J 9 bases, leaving 14 bases between the germline ends. The CDR3 DNA is TGCGCCAGCAGCCAAGGAGGGGGAGGAAAGACGCAGTATTTT. Encoded protein: CASSQGGGGKTQYF.

In its sample, this clonotype was seen a few times. The rearrangement links TRBV6-2 or TRBV6-3 to TRBJ2-1, with 10 bases fitting TRBD2. The CDR3 runs to 17 residues. J lost 8 bases, V lost 6 bases, and 16 bases had no gene match. CDR1 and CDR2 (germline): MNHEY, SVGEGT. The CDR3, as DNA: TGTGCCAGCAGACCGCCGAGAACTAGCGGGATCCGTCATGAGCAGTTCTTC. Translation gives CASRPPRTSGIRHEQFF.

The chain has TRBV20-1 and TRBJ1-1; no clear D gene. Trimming removed 7 bases at V and 0 bases at J, with 9 bases between. Germline V gives CDR1 DFQATT, CDR2 SNEGSKA (reference sequence). CDR3 length: 12 residues. Here the CDR3 DNA reads TGCAGTGGAGACGGTGTGAACACTGAAGCTTTCTTT. Translating it yields CSGDGVNTEAFF.